Sequencing of this TCR beta chain was carried out in a study of identical twins. Study-wide points: Insertions were reduced in abundant cord blood beta clonotypes but not in memory repertoires. Out-of-frame beta sequences exhibited a weaker degree of excess twin sharing.

TCRdb re-called the 5' RACE reads with MiXCR, one entry per CDR3 protein. The table shows more than 350,000 distinct CDR3 sequences, with about 9% occurring only once. The sample holds many counts of this clonotype. Its specificity is not known. Trimming took 3 bases from V and 5 from J, leaving 8 bases between them. CDR3 length: 13 residues. The germline CDR1 and CDR2 sequences are MNHEY and SMNVEV (reference sequence). Sequencing used naive T cells sorted from blood. J is TRBJ1-5 and V is TRBV27, with D unclear. This sequence originates from a woman aged 50 to 65 in good health. The CDR3 nucleotides are TGTGCCAGCAGTTTTGGGGAGGATCAGCCCCAGCATTTT. Protein product: CASSFGEDQPQHF.